These 11 T cell receptor beta chains were all obtained from the same sample, sequenced in a study of response to subunit inactivated influenza vaccine. TCRdb reprocessed the RT-PCR reads with MiXCR, giving one entry per CDR3 protein. The table has about 800,000 distinct CDR3 sequences, 21% seen once. Sample: PBMCs from blood, taken about 5 days after vaccination. These receptors were taken from a middle-aged man who received an inactivated influenza vaccine.

A few counts support this clonotype. The chain joins TRBV20-1 to TRBJ2-2; no reliable D call. Trimming took 1 base from V and 6 from J, leaving 9 bases between them. The CDR3 totals 13 residues. Germline assignment: CDR1 DFQATT and CDR2 SNEGSKA (reference sequence). The CDR3 region has the DNA TGCAGTGCTAGAGGGAGAGTGGCCGGGGAGCTGTTTTTT. Encoded protein: CSARGRVAGELFF.

The CDR3 spells CSVGQTYGYTF. In DNA form, the CDR3 reads TGCAGCGTCGGACAGACCTATGGCTACACCTTC. The chain joins TRBV29-1 to TRBJ1-2, with D tentatively TRBD1 (6 bases). V lost 6 bases to trimming and J lost 4 bases, with 9 bases between them. CDR1 and CDR2 from the germline V gene are SQVTM and ANQGSEA. The CDR3 extends over 11 amino acids.

This clonotype was picked up a small number of times. V and J are TRBV10-3 and TRBJ1-1; D may be TRBD1 (6 bases). Trimming left V 4 bases short and J 9 bases short, with 15 bases between. Germline lookup yields CDR1 ENHRY and CDR2 SYGVKD. This CDR3 comprises 13 residues. This CDR3 is CAISGTQGAQAFF. Written as DNA, the CDR3 is TGTGCCATCAGTGGAACACAGGGTGCCCAAGCTTTCTTT.

V and J are TRBV18 and TRBJ2-3; D call uncertain. Trimming pared 4 bases from V and 0 bases from J, leaving 8 bases between. Germline V gene data show CDR1 as KGHSH and CDR2 as LQKENI. This CDR3 is 14 amino acids long. The DNA for the CDR3 is TGTGCCAGCTCACTTGGTTTTAGCACAGATACGCAGTATTTT. This encodes CASSLGFSTDTQYF.

The chain carries TRBV6-1 and TRBJ2-1, with 15 bases lining up with TRBD2. J gave up 6 bases and V 6 bases, and 6 bases lay outside the gene matches. The CDR3 sequence is 16 residues long. Germline assignment: CDR1 MNHNS and CDR2 SASEGT. The CDR3 here is CASRGLAGGLGNEQFF. The CDR3 nucleotides are TGTGCCAGCAGAGGACTAGCGGGGGGGCTGGGCAATGAGCAGTTCTTC.

A few counts support this clonotype. The chain combines TRBV4-2 with TRBJ2-6; D possibly corresponds to TRBD2 (5 bases). CDR1 is LGHNA and CDR2 is YNFKEQ in the germline V gene. The CDR3 loop spans 20 amino acids. The germline V and J ends were trimmed by 0 bases and 4 bases, with 22 bases remaining between them. The CDR3, as DNA: TGTGCCAGCAGCCAAGATCCGATTTTCGCGGGTGGTGGGGGGGCCAACGTCCTGACTTTC. Translation gives CASSQDPIFAGGGGANVLTF.

J is TRBJ2-7 and V is TRBV28; maybe TRBD1 (5 bases). The CDR3 length is 14 residues. The V gene lost 1 base and the J gene lost 5 bases, with 12 bases spanning the gap. Germline V CDR1 and CDR2: MDHEN, SYDVKM. As DNA, the CDR3 is TGTGCCAGCAGTTTATTTGTAGGGGCCGACGAGCAGTACTTC. It specifies CASSLFVGADEQYF.

This clonotype was counted between two and nine times. The rearrangement uses TRBV20-1 and TRBJ1-5; D might be TRBD1 (6 bases). V lost 7 bases to trimming and J lost 4 bases, with 11 bases between them. This CDR3 is 12 amino acids long. Germline V gene data show CDR1 as DFQATT and CDR2 as SNEGSKA (reference sequence). DNA for the CDR3: TGCAGTGTCTACAGGGTTAATCAGCCCCAGCATTTT. This encodes CSVYRVNQPQHF.

The CDR3 loop is CASSYSWLAGDSYNEQFF. In nucleotides, the CDR3 is TGTGCCAGCAGTTACTCATGGCTAGCGGGGGACTCTTACAATGAGCAGTTCTTC. The chain links TRBV6-2 or TRBV6-3 to TRBJ2-1; TRBD2 matches 10 bases. Germline-derived CDR1 and CDR2 are MNHEY and SVGEGT. J gave up 4 bases and V 0 bases, and 9 bases lay outside the gene matches. The CDR3 totals 18 residues.

The CDR3 region has the DNA TGCAGCGTTGGAGGCAGCCTCACCGGGGAGCTGTTTTTT. This encodes CSVGGSLTGELFF. The chain links TRBV29-1 to TRBJ2-2; D is undetermined. Germline CDR1 is SQVTM and CDR2 is ANQGSEA. Trimming removed 4 bases from V and 4 bases from J, with 10 bases in between. This CDR3 is built from 13 residues.

This clonotype was seen repeatedly, ten times or more. This chain links TRBV6-2 or TRBV6-3 with TRBJ2-7; 10 bases are a match to TRBD1. J was trimmed by 13 bases and V by 5 bases; bases with no gene match: 11. The CDR3 length is 13 residues. Germline V gives CDR1 MNHEY, CDR2 SVGEGT. The CDR3 DNA is TGTGCCAGCAGTCGTAGAGGACAGGGGGTACAATACTTC. Protein product: CASSRRGQGVQYF.